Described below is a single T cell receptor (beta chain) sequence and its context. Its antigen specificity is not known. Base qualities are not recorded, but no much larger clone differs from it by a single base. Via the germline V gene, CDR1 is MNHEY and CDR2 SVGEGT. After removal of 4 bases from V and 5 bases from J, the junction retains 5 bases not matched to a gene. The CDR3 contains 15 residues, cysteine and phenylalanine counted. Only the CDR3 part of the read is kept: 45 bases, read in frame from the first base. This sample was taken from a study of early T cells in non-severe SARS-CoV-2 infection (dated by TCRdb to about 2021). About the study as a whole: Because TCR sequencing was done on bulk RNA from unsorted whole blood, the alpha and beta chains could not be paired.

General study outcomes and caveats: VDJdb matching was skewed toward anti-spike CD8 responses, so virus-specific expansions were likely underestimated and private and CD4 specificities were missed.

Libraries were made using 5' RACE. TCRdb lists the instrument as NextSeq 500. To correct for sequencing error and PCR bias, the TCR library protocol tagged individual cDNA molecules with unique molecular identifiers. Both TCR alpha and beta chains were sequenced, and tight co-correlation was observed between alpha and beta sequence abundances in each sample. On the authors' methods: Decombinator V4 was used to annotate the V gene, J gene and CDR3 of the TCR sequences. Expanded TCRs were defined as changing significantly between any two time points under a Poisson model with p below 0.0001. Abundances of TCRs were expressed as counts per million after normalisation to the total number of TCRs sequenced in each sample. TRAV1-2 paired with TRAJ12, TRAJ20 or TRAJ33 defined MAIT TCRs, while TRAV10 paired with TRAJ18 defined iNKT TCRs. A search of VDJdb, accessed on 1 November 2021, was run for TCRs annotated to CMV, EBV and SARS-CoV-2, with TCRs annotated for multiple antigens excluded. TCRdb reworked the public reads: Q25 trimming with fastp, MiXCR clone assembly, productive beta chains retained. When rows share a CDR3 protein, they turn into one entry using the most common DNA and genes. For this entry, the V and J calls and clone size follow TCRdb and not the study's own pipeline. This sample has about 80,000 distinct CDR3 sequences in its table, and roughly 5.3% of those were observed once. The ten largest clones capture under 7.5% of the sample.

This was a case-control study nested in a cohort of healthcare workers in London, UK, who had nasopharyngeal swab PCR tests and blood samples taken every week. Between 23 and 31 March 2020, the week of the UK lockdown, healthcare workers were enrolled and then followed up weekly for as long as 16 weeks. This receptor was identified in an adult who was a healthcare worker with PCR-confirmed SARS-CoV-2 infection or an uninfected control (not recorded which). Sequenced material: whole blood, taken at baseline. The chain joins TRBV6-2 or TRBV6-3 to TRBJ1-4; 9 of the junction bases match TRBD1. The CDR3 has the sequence CASSFYDRGNEKLFF. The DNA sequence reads TGTGCCAGCAGTTTCTACGACAGGGGGAATGAAAAACTGTTTTTT.